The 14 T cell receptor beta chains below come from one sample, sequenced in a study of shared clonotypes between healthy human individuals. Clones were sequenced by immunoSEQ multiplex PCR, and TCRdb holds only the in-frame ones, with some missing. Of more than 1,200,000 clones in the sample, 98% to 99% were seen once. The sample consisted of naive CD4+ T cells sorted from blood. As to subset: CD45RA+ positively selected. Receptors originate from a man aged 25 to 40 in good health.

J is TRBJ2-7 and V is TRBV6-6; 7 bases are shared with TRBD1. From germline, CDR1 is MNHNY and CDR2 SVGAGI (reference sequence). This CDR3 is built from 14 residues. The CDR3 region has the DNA TGTTCTTCCTGGACAGGCCCTAAGGCGCGGGAGCAGTACTTC. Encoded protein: CSSWTGPKAREQYF.

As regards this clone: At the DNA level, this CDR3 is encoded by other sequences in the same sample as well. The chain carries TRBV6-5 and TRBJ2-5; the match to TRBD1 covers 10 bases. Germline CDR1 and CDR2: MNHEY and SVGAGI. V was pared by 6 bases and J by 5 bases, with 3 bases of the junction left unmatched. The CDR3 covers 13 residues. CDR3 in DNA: TGTGCCAGCAGAAGGACAGGGGGTGAGACCCAGTACTTC. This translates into CASRRTGGETQYF.

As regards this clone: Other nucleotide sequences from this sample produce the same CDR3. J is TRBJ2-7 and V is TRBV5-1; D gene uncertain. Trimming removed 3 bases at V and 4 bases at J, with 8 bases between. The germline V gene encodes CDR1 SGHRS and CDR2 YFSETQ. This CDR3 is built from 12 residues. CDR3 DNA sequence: TGCGCCAGCAGCTCCCTGGGATACGAGCAGTACTTC. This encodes CASSSLGYEQYF.

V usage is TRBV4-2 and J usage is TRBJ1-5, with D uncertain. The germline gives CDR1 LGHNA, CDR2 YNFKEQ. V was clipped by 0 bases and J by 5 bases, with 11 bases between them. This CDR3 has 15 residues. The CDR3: CASSQDYSGDQPQHF. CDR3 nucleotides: TGTGCCAGCAGCCAAGATTATTCTGGGGATCAGCCCCAGCATTTT.

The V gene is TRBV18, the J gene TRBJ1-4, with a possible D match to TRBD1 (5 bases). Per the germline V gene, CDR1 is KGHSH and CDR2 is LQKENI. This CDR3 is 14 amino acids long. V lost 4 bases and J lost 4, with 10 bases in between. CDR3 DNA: TGTGCCAGCTCACAGGACACTATTAATGAAAAACTGTTTTTT. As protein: CASSQDTINEKLFF. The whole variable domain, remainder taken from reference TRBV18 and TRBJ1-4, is NAGVMQNPRHLVRRRGQEARLRCSPMKGHSHVYWYRQLPEEGLKFMVYLQKENIIDESGMPKERFSAEFPKEGPSILRIQQVVRGDSAAYFCASSQDTINEKLFFGSGTQLSVL.

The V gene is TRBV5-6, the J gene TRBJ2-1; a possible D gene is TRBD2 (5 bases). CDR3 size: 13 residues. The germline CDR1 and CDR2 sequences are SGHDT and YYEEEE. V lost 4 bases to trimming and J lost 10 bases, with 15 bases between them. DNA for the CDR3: TGTGCCAGCAGCCTCACTAGTAGGCGCGAGCAGTTCTTC. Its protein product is CASSLTSRREQFF.

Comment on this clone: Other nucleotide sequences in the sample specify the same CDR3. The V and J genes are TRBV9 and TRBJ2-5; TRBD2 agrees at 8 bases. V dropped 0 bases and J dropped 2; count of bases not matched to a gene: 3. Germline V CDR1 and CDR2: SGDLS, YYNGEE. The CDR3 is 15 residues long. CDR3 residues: CASSVGGTRQETQYF. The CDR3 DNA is TGTGCCAGCAGCGTAGGGGGGACTAGACAAGAGACCCAGTACTTC.

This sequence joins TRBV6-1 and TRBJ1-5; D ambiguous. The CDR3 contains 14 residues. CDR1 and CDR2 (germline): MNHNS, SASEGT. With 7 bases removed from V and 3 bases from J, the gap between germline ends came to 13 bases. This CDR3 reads CASTLGQANQPQHF. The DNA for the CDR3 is TGTGCCAGCACCCTTGGGCAGGCCAATCAGCCCCAGCATTTT.

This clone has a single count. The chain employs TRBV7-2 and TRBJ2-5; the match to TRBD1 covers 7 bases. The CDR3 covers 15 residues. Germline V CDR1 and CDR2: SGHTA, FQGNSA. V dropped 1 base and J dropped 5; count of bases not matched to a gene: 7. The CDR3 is CASSLVVWTGETQYF. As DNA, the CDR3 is TGTGCCAGCAGCTTAGTGGTCTGGACAGGCGAGACCCAGTACTTC.

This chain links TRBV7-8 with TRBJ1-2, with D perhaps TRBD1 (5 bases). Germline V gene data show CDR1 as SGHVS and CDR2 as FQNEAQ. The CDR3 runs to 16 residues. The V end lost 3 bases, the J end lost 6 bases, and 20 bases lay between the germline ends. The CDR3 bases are TGTGCCAGCAGCTTGACCGGGACGGCAACCGGGGATGGCTACACCTTC. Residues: CASSLTGTATGDGYTF.

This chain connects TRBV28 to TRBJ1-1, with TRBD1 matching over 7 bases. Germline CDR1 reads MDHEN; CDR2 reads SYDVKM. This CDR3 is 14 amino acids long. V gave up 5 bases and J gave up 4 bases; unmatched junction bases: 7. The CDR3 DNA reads TGTGCCAGCAGTGAACAGGGGATAGGCACTGAAGCTTTCTTT. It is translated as CASSEQGIGTEAFF. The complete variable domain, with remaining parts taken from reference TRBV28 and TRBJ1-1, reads DVKVTQSSRYLVKRTGEKVFLECVQDMDHENMFWYRQDPGLGLRLIYFSYDVKMKEKGDIPEGYSVSREKKERFSLILESASTNQTSMYLCASSEQGIGTEAFFGQGTRLTVV.

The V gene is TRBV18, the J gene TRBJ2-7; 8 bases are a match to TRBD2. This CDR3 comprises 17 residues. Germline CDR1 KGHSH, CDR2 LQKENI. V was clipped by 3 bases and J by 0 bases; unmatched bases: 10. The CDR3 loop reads CASSPLGVAGSSYEQYF. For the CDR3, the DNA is TGTGCCAGCTCACCCTTGGGGGTAGCGGGAAGCTCCTACGAGCAGTACTTC.

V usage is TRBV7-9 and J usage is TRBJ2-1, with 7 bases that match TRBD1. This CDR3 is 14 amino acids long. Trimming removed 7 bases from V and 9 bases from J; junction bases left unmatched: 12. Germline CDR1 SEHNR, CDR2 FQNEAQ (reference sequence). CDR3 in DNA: TGTGCCAGCAACCGGGACCAGGGACAGAGTGAGCAGTTCTTC. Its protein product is CASNRDQGQSEQFF. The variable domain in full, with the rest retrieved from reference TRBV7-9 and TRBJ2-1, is DTGVSQNPRHKITKRGQNVTFRCDPISEHNRLYWYRQTLGQGPEFLTYFQNEAQLEKSRLLSDRFSAERPKGSFSTLEIQRTEQGDSAMYLCASNRDQGQSEQFFGPGTRLTVL.

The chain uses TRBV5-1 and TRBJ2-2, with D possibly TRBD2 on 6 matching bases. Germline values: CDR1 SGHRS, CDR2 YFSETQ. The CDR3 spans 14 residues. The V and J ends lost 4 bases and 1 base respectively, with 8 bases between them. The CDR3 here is CASSQTRNTGELFF. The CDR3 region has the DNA TGCGCCAGCAGCCAGACTAGGAACACCGGGGAGCTGTTTTTT.